This entry features one T cell receptor (beta chain) sequence. Antigen specificity is unknown. The source of the sample is a study of post-analysis software for immune sequencing data. Overall study context: The cohort encompassed relapsing-remitting, secondary progressive and progressive-relapsing multiple sclerosis disease courses. Study-wide results and caveats: TRBV5-6, TRBV5-1 and TRBV20-1 belonged to a set of roughly five TRBV segments that were more frequent in patients than controls. Diversity measured as normalized Chao1 was significantly lower in multiple sclerosis patients than in controls.

Trimming removed 2 bases at V and 2 bases at J, with 12 bases between. The CDR3 is made up of 15 amino acids. Germline CDR1 SGHTA, CDR2 FQGNSA. Every TCR beta cDNA library bore unique molecular identifiers. It was from roughly 0.93 to 9.6 million T cells that some 500,000 cDNA molecules came. MiXCR was run by TCRdb on the PCR reads, yielding one entry per CDR3 protein. The data show approximately 440,000 distinct CDR3 sequences, nearly 45% seen once. Sequencing was done on a sample of blood. The chain employs TRBV7-2 and TRBJ1-2, with TRBD1 as a possible D gene (5 bases). This TCR was recovered from a girl between 10 and 17 years old with multiple sclerosis. This chain's CDR3 is CASSLRGLQNYGYTF. The CDR3 DNA follows: TGTGCCAGCAGCTTAAGGGGACTGCAGAACTATGGCTACACCTTC.